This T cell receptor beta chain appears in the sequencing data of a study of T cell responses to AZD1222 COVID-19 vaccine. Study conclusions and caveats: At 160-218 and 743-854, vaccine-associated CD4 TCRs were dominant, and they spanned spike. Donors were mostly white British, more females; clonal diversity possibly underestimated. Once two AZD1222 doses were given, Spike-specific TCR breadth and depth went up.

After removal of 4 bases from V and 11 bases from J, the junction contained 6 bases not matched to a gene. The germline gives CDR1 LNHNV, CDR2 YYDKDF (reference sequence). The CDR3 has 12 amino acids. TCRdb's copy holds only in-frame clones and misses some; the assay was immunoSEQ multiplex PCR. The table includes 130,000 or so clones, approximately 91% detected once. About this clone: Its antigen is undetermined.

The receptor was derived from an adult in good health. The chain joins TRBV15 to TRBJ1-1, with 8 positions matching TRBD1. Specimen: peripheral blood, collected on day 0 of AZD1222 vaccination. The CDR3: CATSNDRGRAFF. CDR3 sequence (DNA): TGTGCCACCAGCAACGACAGGGGTAGGGCTTTCTTT.